The sequence of this T cell receptor (beta chain) was determined in a study of regulatory T cells in long-lasting Graves disease. Findings and caveats of the study: Segments TRBV28, TRBJ1-2 and TRBJ2-5 showed preferential usage in persistent disease.

V lost 8 bases, J lost 0 bases, and 9 bases lay in between. CDR1 is SGHAT, CDR2 FQNNGV, per germline. The CDR3 sequence is 13 residues long. This clonotype was counted many times. Its antigen is not known. Time point specified: newly diagnosed GD, antithyroid drugs for less than 3 months. The authors made the TCR library using RNA they extracted from PBMCs. Building the TCR beta libraries relied on iRepertoire HTBI primers, and CDR3 regions underwent Arm-PCR. TCRdb ran MiXCR on the multiplex PCR reads and lists one entry per CDR3 protein. In the table there are 580,000 or so distinct CDR3 sequences, around 15% of which are singletons. These records were also assigned to another study, of T cells in Graves' hyperthyroidism and ophthalmopathy. That report notes: A set of HTBI primers served as the primers for a first-round RT-PCR of the TCR CDR3.

Here the sequenced sample was peripheral blood mononuclear cells (PBMCs), taken at new diagnosis, from a patient treated with antithyroid drugs. The chain links TRBV11-2 to TRBJ2-3; D not resolved. This clonotype was obtained from a man younger than 30 with Graves disease. The DNA of the CDR3 is TGTGCCAGCGGTCTCGGAAGCACAGATACGCAGTATTTT. Amino acid sequence: CASGLGSTDTQYF.